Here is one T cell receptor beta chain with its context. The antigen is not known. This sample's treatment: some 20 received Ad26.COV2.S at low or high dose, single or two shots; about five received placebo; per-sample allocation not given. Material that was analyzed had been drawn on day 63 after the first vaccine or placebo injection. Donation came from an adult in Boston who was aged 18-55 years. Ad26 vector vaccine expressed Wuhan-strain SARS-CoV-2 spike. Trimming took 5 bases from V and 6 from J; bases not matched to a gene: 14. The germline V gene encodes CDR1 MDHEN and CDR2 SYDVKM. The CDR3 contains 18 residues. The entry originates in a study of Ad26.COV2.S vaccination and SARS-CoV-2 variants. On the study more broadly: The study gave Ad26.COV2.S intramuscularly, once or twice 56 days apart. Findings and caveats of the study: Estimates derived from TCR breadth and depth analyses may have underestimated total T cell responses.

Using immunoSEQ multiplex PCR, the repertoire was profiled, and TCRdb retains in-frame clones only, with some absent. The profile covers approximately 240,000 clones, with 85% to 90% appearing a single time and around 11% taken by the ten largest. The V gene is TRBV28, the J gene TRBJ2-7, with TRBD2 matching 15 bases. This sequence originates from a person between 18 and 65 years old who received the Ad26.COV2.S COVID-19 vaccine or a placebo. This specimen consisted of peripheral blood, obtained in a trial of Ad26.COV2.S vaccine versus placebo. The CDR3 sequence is CASSPPRRTSGGAGEQYF. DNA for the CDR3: TGTGCCAGCAGTCCTCCCCGGCGGACTAGCGGGGGGGCAGGCGAGCAGTACTTC.